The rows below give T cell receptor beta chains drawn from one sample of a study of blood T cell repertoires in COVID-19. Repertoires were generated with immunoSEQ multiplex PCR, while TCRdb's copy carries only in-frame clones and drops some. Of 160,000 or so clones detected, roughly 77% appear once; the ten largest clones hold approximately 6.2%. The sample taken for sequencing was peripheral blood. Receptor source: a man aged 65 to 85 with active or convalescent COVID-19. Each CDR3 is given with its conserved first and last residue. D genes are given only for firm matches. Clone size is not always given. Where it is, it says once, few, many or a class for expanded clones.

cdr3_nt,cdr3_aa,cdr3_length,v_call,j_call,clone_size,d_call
TGTGCCAGCAGCTCGACAGGGTCTAGGAATTCACCCCTCCACTTT,CASSSTGSRNSPLHF,15,TRBV5-4,TRBJ1-6,few,TRBD1
TGTGCCAGCAGCCTCGTTACGGGAGTAAATTCACCCCTCCACTTT,CASSLVTGVNSPLHF,15,TRBV3-1/TRBV3-2,TRBJ1-6,many,.
TGTGCCAGCAGCGGGGACAGCCAATGGCCCCAGCATTTT,CASSGDSQWPQHF,13,TRBV2,TRBJ1-5,once,TRBD1
TGTGCCAGCAGCTTGGAGCGACCGAACTACGAGCAGTACTTC,CASSLERPNYEQYF,14,TRBV5-4,TRBJ2-7,.,.
TGTGCCAGCTACTCAAGTGCTAGCGGCCACACCGGGGAGCTGTTTTTT,CASYSSASGHTGELFF,16,TRBV18,TRBJ2-2,.,TRBD2
TGTGCCAGCAGCTTGGTAGGGGCTCGGTCACCCCTCCACTTT,CASSLVGARSPLHF,14,TRBV5-8,TRBJ1-6,once,.
TGTGCCAGCAGCTGGGGTCCGGGACAGGGGGGCGTGAACACTGAAGCTTTCTTT,CASSWGPGQGGVNTEAFF,18,TRBV5-6,TRBJ1-1,.,TRBD1
TGTGCCAGCAGCTTAGCTGGCGGGAGAACCTACAATGAGCAGTTCTTC,CASSLAGGRTYNEQFF,16,TRBV7-9,TRBJ2-1,few,TRBD2
TGTGCCAGCAGTTTTGCGAGAGGGTATGGCTACACCTTC,CASSFARGYGYTF,13,TRBV12-3/TRBV12-4,TRBJ1-2,once,.
TGTGCCAGCAGCTCTGGGACAGGGGTAGGAAACACCATATATTTT,CASSSGTGVGNTIYF,15,TRBV5-4,TRBJ1-3,.,TRBD1
TGTGCCAGCAGCCCCGACATTGACGCTTTCTTT,CASSPDIDAFF,11,TRBV7-9,TRBJ1-1,few,.
TGTGCCAGCAGCTCAACCTACAGGGTTGTGAAAGATACGCAGTATTTT,CASSSTYRVVKDTQYF,16,TRBV11-1,TRBJ2-3,.,.
TGTGCCAGCAGCCAAGATGGGGGACAGGGTGGGCAGCCCCAGCATTTT,CASSQDGGQGGQPQHF,16,TRBV3-1/TRBV3-2,TRBJ1-5,.,TRBD1
TGTGCCAGCAGCCCCTACCGGGACAGGGATTCACCCCTCCACTTT,CASSPYRDRDSPLHF,15,TRBV3-1/TRBV3-2,TRBJ1-6,.,TRBD1
TGTGCCAGCAGTGAATGGGGGGGGAAATCTCACAATGAGCAGTTCTTC,CASSEWGGKSHNEQFF,16,TRBV6-1,TRBJ2-1,.,TRBD2
TGTGCCAGCAGCGGGGGAGGTGGAGATACGCAGTATTTT,CASSGGGGDTQYF,13,TRBV11-2,TRBJ2-3,.,.
TGTGCCAGCAGCGTAGCGGGACAGGGGCTCCAAGAGACCCAGTACTTC,CASSVAGQGLQETQYF,16,TRBV7-2,TRBJ2-5,.,TRBD1
TGTGCCTGGAGTGTAAGGGGGAAGCACACTGAAGCTTTCTTT,CAWSVRGKHTEAFF,14,TRBV30,TRBJ1-1,.,.
TGTGCCAGAGGGACAGAGAATGGCTACACCTTC,CARGTENGYTF,11,TRBV2,TRBJ1-2,.,TRBD1
TGCGCCAGCAGCTCGGGACAGCAAGAGACCCAGTACTTC,CASSSGQQETQYF,13,TRBV5-1,TRBJ2-5,.,TRBD1
TGTGCCAGCAGTTACTCGGCAGGGGGCCTAGGCTACACCTTC,CASSYSAGGLGYTF,14,TRBV6-5,TRBJ1-2,.,TRBD1
TGCAGTGCTAGTCTGCGGGAGTTGCGGGGCACAGATACGCAGTATTTT,CSASLRELRGTDTQYF,16,TRBV20-1,TRBJ2-3,.,TRBD2
TGTGCCAGCAGCTTTGGGACAGGGGGCGAACAGTTCTTC,CASSFGTGGEQFF,13,TRBV5-5,TRBJ2-1,once,TRBD1
TGTGCCAGCACACAGGAAAATGAAAAACTGTTTTTT,CASTQENEKLFF,12,TRBV28,TRBJ1-4,.,.
TGTGCCAGCAGTTACGAGCGTTGGAACACTGAAGCTTTCTTT,CASSYERWNTEAFF,14,TRBV6-5,TRBJ1-1,.,.
TGTGCTAGTGGGGTGACAGGGGCAAGTGGAAACACCATATATTTT,CASGVTGASGNTIYF,15,TRBV12-5,TRBJ1-3,.,TRBD1
TGCGCCAGCAGCCAAGATTCCAGGGTAGGACGTGAAAAACTGTTTTTT,CASSQDSRVGREKLFF,16,TRBV4-1,TRBJ1-4,.,.
TGTGCCAGCAGTTTCAGCGGGGGCCGCTACGAGCAGTACTTC,CASSFSGGRYEQYF,14,TRBV6-5,TRBJ2-7,many,TRBD2
TGTGCCAGCAGTCGTCTAGCGGGAGAAAGGTACGAGCAGTACTTC,CASSRLAGERYEQYF,15,TRBV6-5,TRBJ2-7,.,TRBD2
TGTGCCAGCAGTGAAACCCGAGGGAGAGGGCCGAGCACCGGGGAGCTGTTTTTT,CASSETRGRGPSTGELFF,18,TRBV6-1,TRBJ2-2,.,.
TGTGCCACCAGCAGCTCGACTAGCGACGAGCAGTACTTC,CATSSSTSDEQYF,13,TRBV15,TRBJ2-7,once,TRBD2
TGTGCCAGCAGCTTAAATACAGCGGGAACAAGAGAGACCCAGTACTTC,CASSLNTAGTRETQYF,16,TRBV7-8,TRBJ2-5,.,TRBD2
TGCGCCAGCAGCCTTGACAGGGAGAGTTCACCCCTCCACTTT,CASSLDRESSPLHF,14,TRBV4-3,TRBJ1-6,.,TRBD1
TGTGCCAGCAGCCCATTACTAGCGGGAGGGGCCTACGAGCAGTACTTC,CASSPLLAGGAYEQYF,16,TRBV14,TRBJ2-7,.,TRBD2
TGTGCCAGCAGTTTCAGGATCAGCGGCTACACCTTC,CASSFRISGYTF,12,TRBV12-3/TRBV12-4,TRBJ1-2,.,.
TGTGCCAGCAGCATCTCTAGGACAGAATTAGGCTACACCTTC,CASSISRTELGYTF,14,TRBV7-2,TRBJ1-2,.,.
TGCGCCAGCAGCTTGGCCGGTAGCGGAAATCTTTACGAGCAGTACTTC,CASSLAGSGNLYEQYF,16,TRBV5-1,TRBJ2-7,few,.
TGTGCCAGCAGCGACCCCGGGACAGGGAACACTGAAGCTTTCTTT,CASSDPGTGNTEAFF,15,TRBV7-2,TRBJ1-1,.,TRBD1
TGTGCCAGCAGTTATGGTCCAGGGTCGATCACTGAAGCTTTCTTT,CASSYGPGSITEAFF,15,TRBV6-5,TRBJ1-1,.,.
TGTGCCAGCAGCGGAGGACAGGTGAACACTGAAGCTTTCTTT,CASSGGQVNTEAFF,14,TRBV9,TRBJ1-1,many,TRBD1
TGTGCCAGCAGCTTGGGGGGGGGTAAATACAATGAGCAGTTCTTC,CASSLGGGKYNEQFF,15,TRBV5-8,TRBJ2-1,.,TRBD2
TGTGCCAGTAGTATAGATCCAAGGCCCGGGGGTGTTATGACCTACGAGCAGTACTTC,CASSIDPRPGGVMTYEQYF,19,TRBV19,TRBJ2-7,.,.
TGTGCCAGCAGCTATCTAGCGGAATTTAACACCGGGGAGCTGTTTTTT,CASSYLAEFNTGELFF,16,TRBV5-4,TRBJ2-2,.,TRBD2
TGTGCCAGCACCGAGTCTTCGACAGGGTTGGAGACCCAGTACTTC,CASTESSTGLETQYF,15,TRBV6-6,TRBJ2-5,.,TRBD1
TGCGCCAGCAGTGAAGGGGGTAACTATGGCTACACCTTC,CASSEGGNYGYTF,13,TRBV10-2,TRBJ1-2,.,.
TGCAGCGTTGCGACTGGAAGTCTGGATTCACCCCTCCACTTT,CSVATGSLDSPLHF,14,TRBV29-1,TRBJ1-6,.,.
TGTGCCAGCAGCTTGACTAGCGGGGCTACGTTTACTCATACGCAGTATTTT,CASSLTSGATFTHTQYF,17,TRBV5-4,TRBJ2-3,.,TRBD2
TGTGCCACCAGTGGTCCAGGGGGTGATGGCTACACCTTC,CATSGPGGDGYTF,13,TRBV24-1,TRBJ1-2,.,TRBD1
TGCAGCGTGGGTTTGGGGGGCACTGAAGCTTTCTTT,CSVGLGGTEAFF,12,TRBV29-1,TRBJ1-1,.,.
TGCGCCAGCAGCCAGTACTCACAGGGGGCGGACTATGGCTACACCTTC,CASSQYSQGADYGYTF,16,TRBV4-1,TRBJ1-2,.,TRBD1
TGTGCCAGCAGCCAAGACTGGACAGGGAGCTACGAGCAGTACTTC,CASSQDWTGSYEQYF,15,TRBV3-1/TRBV3-2,TRBJ2-7,few,TRBD1
TGTGCCAGCAGCGTAGCAAGCGGAGACTCCTACGAGCAGTACTTC,CASSVASGDSYEQYF,15,TRBV9,TRBJ2-7,once,.
TGTGCCACCAGCAGATCGCGGACAGAGGGAGATACGCAGTATTTT,CATSRSRTEGDTQYF,15,TRBV15,TRBJ2-3,.,.
TGCAGCGGTAAAGCGGGAGTTGGAGAGACCCAGTACTTC,CSGKAGVGETQYF,13,TRBV29-1,TRBJ2-5,.,TRBD2
TGTGCCAGCAGCTTAAATTTCGTCTATGGCTACACCTTC,CASSLNFVYGYTF,13,TRBV7-2,TRBJ1-2,.,.